This T cell receptor beta chain stems from a study of cytotoxic CD8 clonotypes in ibrutinib-treated CLL. The assay was immunoSEQ multiplex PCR, and TCRdb's table has in-frame clones only and misses some. Of about 40,000 clones detected, approximately 70% appear once; the ten largest clones hold roughly a tenth. Study-wide results and caveats: Baseline levels of clonality went above those of age-matched healthy donors and moved with circulating CD8+ T-cell counts.

V lost 3 bases and J lost 8, with 16 bases in between. The CDR3 spans 15 residues. Germline assignment: CDR1 SGHTA and CDR2 FQGTGA. On this clone: No antigen is known for it.

This sequence was found in a human donor with chronic lymphocytic leukemia. The material sequenced was PBMCs, taken at disease progression, from a patient treated with ibrutinib. This chain joins TRBV7-3 and TRBJ1-4; D is unresolved. In DNA form, the CDR3 reads TGTGCCAGCAGCTTTATGGGGAGCGGAGGGGAAAAACTGTTTTTT. This encodes CASSFMGSGGEKLFF.